This T cell receptor beta chain was sequenced in a study of T-cell reconstitution after alpha-beta-depleted transplantation in children. CDR3 length: 14 residues. CDR1 is SQVTM and CDR2 is ANQGSEA in the germline V gene. The ends lost 6 bases at V and 3 bases at J; junction bases unmatched: 3. This clonotype came up many times. Construction of the TCRbeta library involved unique molecular identifiers. TCRdb re-analysed the PCR reads in MiXCR, keeping a single row per CDR3 protein. This table has roughly 220,000 distinct CDR3 sequences, around 13% appearing once. V usage is TRBV29-1 and J usage is TRBJ2-2; 11 bases are shared with TRBD1. This TCR was sampled from a human donor who donated a stem cell graft to a child with acute lymphoblastic leukemia. The material was PBMCs from the stem cell graft donor, obtained from the stem cell graft. The CDR3 spells CSVGTGGDTGELFF. DNA for the CDR3: TGCAGCGTGGGGACAGGGGGGGACACCGGGGAGCTGTTTTTT.